Below are 19 T cell receptor beta chains sequenced from a single sample in a study of T cells in localized non-small cell lung cancer. Profiled with immunoSEQ multiplex PCR; TCRdb holds only in-frame clones, not every one. The sample comprises some 30,000 clones, 85% to 90% of which are singletons, and around 4% rests with the top ten. The sample was peripheral blood, taken before any cancer treatment. Receptors were obtained from a male donor aged 60 or over with stage III lung adenocarcinoma.

This clone showed up just once. For the CDR3, the DNA is TGTGCCACCAGCAGACCGATGCAGGGGGCAGATGGCTACACCTTC. Translating gives CATSRPMQGADGYTF. The genes are TRBV15 and TRBJ1-2, with 8 bases aligning to TRBD1. Germline trimming cut 2 bases from V and 6 bases from J; bases unmatched to any gene: 8. The length of the CDR3 is 15 residues. The germline CDR1 and CDR2 sequences are LNHNV and YYDKDF (reference sequence).

This chain joins TRBV6-1 and TRBJ2-1, with TRBD1 as a possible D gene (5 bases). The germline V gene encodes CDR1 MNHNS and CDR2 SASEGT. V lost 5 bases and J 6 bases, leaving 14 bases between the germline ends. This CDR3 comprises 14 residues. The CDR3 nucleotides are TGTGCCAGCAGTCGACCCTCCCAGGGCAATGAGCAGTTCTTC. Amino acids: CASSRPSQGNEQFF.

This chain joins TRBV10-3 and TRBJ1-2, with no clear D. V was trimmed by 6 bases and J by 0 bases, leaving 5 bases between them. CDR1 is ENHRY and CDR2 is SYGVKD in the germline V gene. The CDR3 runs to 12 residues. In DNA form, the CDR3 reads TGTGCCATCAGGGCTGCTAACTATGGCTACACCTTC. The encoded protein is CAIRAANYGYTF.

The genes are TRBV30 and TRBJ1-5; D gene ambiguous. There are 13 residues in the CDR3. The V gene lost 1 base and the J gene lost 3 bases, with 7 bases spanning the gap. Germline loops: CDR1 GTSNPN, CDR2 SVGIG (reference sequence). CDR3 in amino acids: CAWSDTYNQPQHF. CDR3 bases: TGTGCCTGGAGTGACACCTACAATCAGCCCCAGCATTTT.

The V call is TRBV6-5, the J call TRBJ2-7, with D tentatively TRBD1 or TRBD2 (5 bases each). V was cut by 7 bases and J by 2 bases, with 12 bases left in between. Germline V lookup: CDR1 MNHEY, CDR2 SVGAGI. The CDR3 covers 13 residues. The CDR3 region has the DNA TGTGCCAGCAAACCGGGACCCCCCTACGAGCAGTACTTC. This encodes CASKPGPPYEQYF.

This chain links TRBV5-8 with TRBJ2-7; D is unclear. The germline V gene has CDR1 SGHTS and CDR2 YDEGEE. Trimming removed 0 bases at V and 2 bases at J, with 9 bases between. CDR3 length: 14 residues. The CDR3 loop is CASSLGRSTYEQYF. CDR3 coding DNA: TGTGCCAGCAGCTTGGGAAGGTCAACCTACGAGCAGTACTTC.

The J gene is TRBJ1-2, the V gene TRBV6-1; D is ambiguous. Germline V gene lookup returns CDR1 MNHNS and CDR2 SASEGT. The germline V and J ends were trimmed by 2 bases and 0 bases, with 10 bases remaining between them. The CDR3 contains 15 residues. The CDR3 nucleotides are TGTGCCAGCAGTGAACCATCACAGTCTAACTATGGCTACACCTTC. Translating gives CASSEPSQSNYGYTF.

The CDR3 DNA is TGTGCCAGCAGCGGCGGGGGAAATGAGCAGTTCTTC. It translates to CASSGGGNEQFF. The J gene is TRBJ2-1, the V gene TRBV6-6; TRBD2 aligns across 7 bases. The junction had 3 bases not matched to a gene; V was cut back by 6 bases and J by 7 bases. The CDR3 has 12 residues. Per the germline V gene, CDR1 is MNHNY and CDR2 is SVGAGI (reference sequence).

The gene calls are TRBV19 and TRBJ2-7, with 8 bases identical to TRBD1. The CDR3 loop spans 15 amino acids. Looked up from germline, CDR1 is LNHDA and CDR2 is SQIVND (reference sequence). With V trimmed by 3 bases and J by 1 base, 5 bases remained unmatched. In nucleotides, the CDR3 is TGTGCCAGTAGTATGAGGACAGGGAGATCCTACGAGCAGTACTTC. It specifies CASSMRTGRSYEQYF.

The gene calls are TRBV6-6 and TRBJ1-2; D remains ambiguous. V was cut by 7 bases and J by 8 bases, with 14 bases left in between. The CDR3 length is 12 residues. CDR1 is MNHNY, CDR2 SVGAGI, per germline (reference sequence). Written as DNA, the CDR3 is TGTGCCAGCAAGAGGACGGGTGGAGGCTACACCTTC. Translation gives CASKRTGGGYTF.

The chain links TRBV18 to TRBJ2-5; possibly TRBD2 for D (6 bases). Looked up from germline, CDR1 is KGHSH and CDR2 is LQKENI. V was cut by 1 base and J by 1 base, with 13 bases left in between. The CDR3 consists of 16 residues. In nucleotides, the CDR3 is TGTGCCAGCTCACCACGGAGGGCCGGGCTCCAAGAGACCCAGTACTTC. Protein sequence: CASSPRRAGLQETQYF.

The chain has TRBV5-6 and TRBJ2-2; 8 nucleotides match TRBD1. Per germline, CDR1 SGHDT and CDR2 YYEEEE. After removal of 2 bases from V and 4 bases from J, the junction contained 1 base not matched to a gene. The CDR3 is made up of 14 amino acids. DNA of the CDR3: TGTGCCAGCAGCTTAACAGGGGGCACCGGGGAGCTGTTTTTT. Translated: CASSLTGGTGELFF.

This sequence joins TRBV6-1 and TRBJ1-2; 11 bases agree with TRBD1. With V trimmed by 3 bases and J by 4 bases, 4 bases remained unmatched. CDR3 length: 15 residues. Germline CDR1 is MNHNS and CDR2 is SASEGT. The CDR3 sequence is CASSEAGTGGYGYTF. DNA for the CDR3: TGTGCCAGCAGTGAGGCTGGGACAGGGGGCTATGGCTACACCTTC.

The chain recombines TRBV19 with TRBJ1-4, with D hard to call. V lost 7 bases to trimming and J lost 14 bases, with 23 bases between them. The CDR3 has 14 amino acids. The germline gives CDR1 LNHDA, CDR2 SQIVND (reference sequence). CDR3 loop: CASISGPSDLRLFF. The DNA for the CDR3 is TGTGCCAGTATTTCCGGACCTTCCGACTTAAGGCTGTTTTTT.

The rearrangement links TRBV6-5 to TRBJ1-1; 8 bases map to TRBD1. Germline V lookup: CDR1 MNHEY, CDR2 SVGAGI. The V segment lost 6 bases and the J segment 4 bases; nucleotides outside the gene matches: 4. The CDR3 covers 13 residues. Written as DNA, the CDR3 is TGTGCCAGCAGACCAACAGGGGGCACTGAAGCTTTCTTT. Protein product: CASRPTGGTEAFF.

The V and J genes are TRBV4-1 and TRBJ2-1; 10 bases fit TRBD2. CDR1 and CDR2 from the germline V gene are MGHRA and YSYEKL. The J segment lost 15 bases and the V segment lost 4 bases, leaving 12 bases of the junction unmatched. The CDR3 runs to 14 residues. The chain's CDR3 is CASSPLAGAGYGFF. Written as DNA, the CDR3 is TGCGCCAGCAGCCCTCTAGCGGGAGCGGGTTACGGGTTCTTC.

This chain uses TRBV27 with TRBJ1-1; D gene unclear. Germline V CDR1 and CDR2: MNHEY, SMNVEV (reference sequence). This CDR3 contains 13 residues. V was shortened by 5 bases and J by 0 bases, with 7 bases between the two germline ends. CDR3 sequence reads: CASSPYMNTEAFF. The CDR3 nucleotides read TGTGCCAGCAGTCCCTACATGAACACTGAAGCTTTCTTT.

This chain links TRBV10-2 with TRBJ2-7; no clear D gene. The CDR3 sequence is 12 residues long. Germline values: CDR1 WSHSY, CDR2 SAAADI. V was clipped by 4 bases and J by 1 base, with 5 bases between them. The CDR3 loop is CASSAISYEQYF. The CDR3 nucleotides are TGCGCCAGCAGTGCGATATCCTACGAGCAGTACTTC.

This clone was counted a few times. The J gene is TRBJ2-7, the V gene TRBV7-7, with D unresolved. The CDR3 consists of 13 residues. V was shortened by 0 bases and J by 6 bases, with 9 bases between the two germline ends. Germline loops: CDR1 SSHAT, CDR2 FNYEAQ (reference sequence). For the CDR3, the DNA is TGTGCCAGCAGCTTAGCGGTGGGGTCCGAGCAGTACTTC. Amino acids: CASSLAVGSEQYF.